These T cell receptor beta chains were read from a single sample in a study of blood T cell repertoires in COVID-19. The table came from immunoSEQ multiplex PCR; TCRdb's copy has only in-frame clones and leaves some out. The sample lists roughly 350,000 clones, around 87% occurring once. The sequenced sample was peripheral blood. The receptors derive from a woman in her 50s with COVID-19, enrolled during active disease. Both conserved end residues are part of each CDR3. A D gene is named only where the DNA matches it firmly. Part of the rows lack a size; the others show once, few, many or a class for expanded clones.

CDR3: CATSDLRSSGRRSDTQYF
DNA: TGTGCCACCAGTGATTTGCGGAGTAGCGGGAGGAGGTCAGATACGCAGTATTTT
J: TRBJ2-3
D: TRBD2
V: TRBV24-1
size: NA

CDR3: CASSVGQGGYTEAFF
DNA: TGCGCCAGCAGCGTGGGACAGGGGGGATACACTGAAGCTTTCTTT
J: TRBJ1-1
D: TRBD1
V: TRBV5-1
size: NA

CDR3: CASSLVPGLNTDTQYF
DNA: TGTGCCAGCAGCTTGGTTCCAGGGCTAAACACAGATACGCAGTATTTT
J: TRBJ2-3
D: NA
V: TRBV5-5
size: few

CDR3: CASSLIMPPVPGANVLTF
DNA: TGTGCCAGCAGCCTCATCATGCCGCCAGTTCCTGGGGCCAACGTCCTGACTTTC
J: TRBJ2-6
D: NA
V: TRBV3-1/TRBV3-2
size: NA

CDR3: CASSLVWASGKAPYEQYF
DNA: TGTGCCAGCAGCTTGGTTTGGGCTAGCGGTAAAGCCCCCTACGAGCAGTACTTC
J: TRBJ2-7
D: TRBD2
V: TRBV5-6
size: NA

CDR3: CASSPAGSSYEQYF
DNA: TGTGCCAGCAGCCCAGCGGGGAGCTCCTACGAGCAGTACTTC
J: TRBJ2-7
D: TRBD2
V: TRBV9
size: NA

CDR3: CASQGLAGVHGELFF
DNA: TGCGCCAGCCAGGGGCTAGCGGGAGTACACGGGGAGCTGTTTTTT
J: TRBJ2-2
D: TRBD2
V: TRBV4-3
size: NA

CDR3: CASSEGGTGETQYF
DNA: TGTGCCAGCAGTGAGGGGGGGACAGGCGAGACCCAGTACTTC
J: TRBJ2-5
D: NA
V: TRBV6-1
size: NA

CDR3: CASSYPTLVTPGTGNQPQHF
DNA: TGTGCCAGCAGTTACCCGACCTTAGTTACCCCCGGGACAGGGAATCAGCCCCAGCATTTT
J: TRBJ1-5
D: TRBD1
V: TRBV6-2/TRBV6-3
size: NA

CDR3: CASSLAQGGTEAFF
DNA: TGCGCCAGCAGCTTGGCCCAGGGTGGCACTGAAGCTTTCTTT
J: TRBJ1-1
D: NA
V: TRBV5-1
size: NA

CDR3: CASSQSFSTGELFF
DNA: TGTGCCAGCAGCCAATCCTTCTCCACCGGGGAGCTGTTTTTT
J: TRBJ2-2
D: NA
V: TRBV14
size: NA